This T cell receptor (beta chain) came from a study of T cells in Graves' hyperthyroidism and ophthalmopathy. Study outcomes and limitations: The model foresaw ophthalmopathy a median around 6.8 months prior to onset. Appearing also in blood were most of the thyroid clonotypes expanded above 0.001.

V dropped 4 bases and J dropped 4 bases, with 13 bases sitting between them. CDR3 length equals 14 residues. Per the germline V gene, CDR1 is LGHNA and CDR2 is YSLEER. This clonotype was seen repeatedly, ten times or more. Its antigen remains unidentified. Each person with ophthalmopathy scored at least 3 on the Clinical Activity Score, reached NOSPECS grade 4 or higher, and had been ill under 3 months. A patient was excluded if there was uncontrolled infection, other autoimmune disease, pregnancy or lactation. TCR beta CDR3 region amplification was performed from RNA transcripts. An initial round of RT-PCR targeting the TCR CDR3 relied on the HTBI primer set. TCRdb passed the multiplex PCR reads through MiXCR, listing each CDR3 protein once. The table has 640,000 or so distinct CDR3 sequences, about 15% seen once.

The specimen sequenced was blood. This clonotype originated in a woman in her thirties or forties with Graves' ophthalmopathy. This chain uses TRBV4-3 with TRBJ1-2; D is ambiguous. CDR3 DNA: TGCGCCAGCAGCCCTCGGATCCGGGGCTATGGCTACACCTTC. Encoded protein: CASSPRIRGYGYTF.